Below, 26 T cell receptor beta chains from the same sample are listed, as sequenced in a study of blood T cell repertoires in COVID-19. This table comes from immunoSEQ multiplex PCR, and its TCRdb copy is limited to in-frame clones, with some not included. The sample lists around 150,000 clones; 82% were seen once. Sequencing was carried out using peripheral blood. These receptors all stem from a middle-aged woman with COVID-19, enrolled during active disease.

DNA of the CDR3: TGTGCCAGCAGCTCCGGGCTAGCGGGAATGTCAGGGTCCTACGAGCAGTACTTC. Protein product: CASSSGLAGMSGSYEQYF. The chain joins TRBV5-4 to TRBJ2-7; 9 nucleotides align to TRBD2. The CDR3 sequence is 18 residues long. Per the germline V gene, CDR1 is SGHNT and CDR2 is YYREEE (reference sequence). J lost 1 base, V lost 3 bases, and 14 bases had no gene match.

The chain recombines TRBV9 with TRBJ2-1; perhaps TRBD1 as D (6 bases). Germline CDR1 SGDLS, CDR2 YYNGEE. The CDR3 sequence is 18 residues long. The V end lost 4 bases, the J end lost 7 bases, and 27 bases lay between the germline ends. CDR3 nucleotides: TGTGCCAGCAGCACGTCCGGAGGTCCAGGGGTCGGTGGGAATGAGCAGTTCTTC. It translates to CASSTSGGPGVGGNEQFF.

A word on this clone: Germline and junction disagree at one end, which may indicate a read error. The rearrangement joins TRBV19 to TRBJ1-1; 7 bases are a match to TRBD1. Germline CDR1 and CDR2: LNHDA and SQIVND (reference sequence). This CDR3 is built from 16 residues. CDR3 in amino acids: CASSTRHRGQNTEAFF. In nucleotides, the CDR3 is TGTGCCAGCAGTACCCGACACAGGGGACAGAACACTGAAGCTTTCTTT.

The V and J genes are TRBV28 and TRBJ1-1; the D is unclear. V gave up 3 bases and J gave up 11 bases, with 10 bases separating them. The CDR3 sequence is 11 residues long. Germline V gene lookup returns CDR1 MDHEN and CDR2 SYDVKM. The CDR3 protein is CASSLREEAFF. The DNA for the CDR3 is TGTGCCAGCAGTTTGCGGGAGGAGGCTTTCTTT.

There are many counts of this clone. This chain uses TRBV5-4 with TRBJ1-4; TRBD1 agrees at 8 bases. The germline V gene encodes CDR1 SGHNT and CDR2 YYREEE (reference sequence). V lost 4 bases, J lost 7 bases, and 6 bases stayed unmatched. This CDR3 comprises 14 residues. The chain's CDR3 is CASSQDRVTEKLFF. CDR3 DNA sequence: TGTGCCAGCAGCCAGGACAGGGTAACTGAAAAACTGTTTTTT. Complete variable domain (other parts from reference TRBV5-4 and TRBJ1-4): ETGVTQSPTHLIKTRGQQVTLRCSSQSGHNTVSWYQQALGQGPQFIFQYYREEENGRGNFPPRFSGLQFPNYSSELNVNALELDDSALYLCASSQDRVTEKLFFGSGTQLSVL.

The sample holds many counts of this clone. V gene TRBV7-2 combines with J gene TRBJ1-2; D unclear. The germline gives CDR1 SGHTA, CDR2 FQGNSA. With 3 bases removed from V and 2 bases from J, the gap between germline ends came to 7 bases. The CDR3 is 13 amino acids. The CDR3, as DNA: TGTGCCAGCAGCTTTGTCGGGAACTATGGCTACACCTTC. It is translated as CASSFVGNYGYTF.

This clone was observed a few times. This chain connects TRBV7-9 to TRBJ2-2, with 8 bases that match TRBD2. The CDR3 contains 16 residues. Germline V gives CDR1 SEHNR, CDR2 FQNEAQ (reference sequence). The V segment lost 5 bases and the J segment 5 bases; nucleotides outside the gene matches: 10. The CDR3 spells CASSPGGARKTGELFF. In nucleotides, the CDR3 is TGTGCCAGCAGCCCCGGGGGGGCGAGGAAGACCGGGGAGCTGTTTTTT.

This chain links TRBV3-1 (or the pseudogene TRBV3-2) with TRBJ2-7; possible D gene TRBD1, 6 bases. This CDR3 region has 13 residues. The V gene's germline CDR1 is LGHDT and CDR2 YNNKEL (reference sequence). V gave up 4 bases and J gave up 5 bases, with 12 bases separating them. The CDR3 protein is CASSLGQRNEQYV. CDR3 sequence (DNA): TGTGCCAGCAGCCTGGGACAACGGAACGAGCAGTACGTC.

The chain couples TRBV6-5 to TRBJ2-7; tentative D call: TRBD1 (5 bases). Germline V CDR1 and CDR2: MNHEY, SVGAGI. Trimming stripped 5 bases from V and 0 bases from J, with 11 bases between. The CDR3 covers 14 residues. The chain's CDR3 is CASSRTTNSYEQYV. CDR3 nucleotide sequence: TGTGCCAGCAGTCGGACAACCAACTCCTACGAGCAGTACGTC.

The rearrangement links TRBV19 to TRBJ2-5; D not certain. This CDR3 is built from 13 residues. Between the trimmed V and J ends, which lost 3 bases and 2 bases, there was a span of 7 bases. Germline V lookup: CDR1 LNHDA, CDR2 SQIVND (reference sequence). CDR3 nucleotides: TGTGCCAGTAGTATGGCGACTCAAGAGACCCAGTACTTC. Encoded protein: CASSMATQETQYF.

The rearrangement uses TRBV15 and TRBJ1-5; no definite D call. CDR1 is LNHNV, CDR2 YYDKDF, per germline (reference sequence). The CDR3 is 15 amino acids. V gave up 3 bases and J gave up 6 bases, with 15 bases separating them. This CDR3 is CATSSGMPMGQPQHF. As DNA, the CDR3 is TGTGCCACCAGCAGCGGGATGCCGATGGGTCAGCCCCAGCATTTT.

This clone was seen more than once but under ten times. The chain employs TRBV4-2 and TRBJ2-3; the match to TRBD2 covers 11 bases. This CDR3 has 19 residues. The V segment lost 1 base and the J segment 5 bases; nucleotides outside the gene matches: 14. The germline gives CDR1 LGHNA, CDR2 YNFKEQ. CDR3 nucleotides: TGTGCCAGCAGCCAAGCGGCTAGCGGGGGGACCCTAAATATAGATACGCAGTATTTT. Its translation: CASSQAASGGTLNIDTQYF.

This clone has just a few counts. The CDR3 reads CASSLSGSGRGNEQFF. Here the CDR3 DNA reads TGTGCCAGCAGTTTATCGGGTAGCGGGAGAGGTAATGAGCAGTTCTTC. The chain carries TRBV27 and TRBJ2-1, with 9 bases lining up with TRBD2. Trimming cost V 0 bases and J 7 bases; bases outside gene matches: 7. From germline, CDR1 is MNHEY and CDR2 SMNVEV (reference sequence). The CDR3 totals 16 residues.

The chain is built from TRBV11-2 and TRBJ1-1; D not certain. There are 14 residues in the CDR3. The V and J ends lost 0 bases and 1 base respectively, with 6 bases between them. CDR1 and CDR2 from the germline V gene are SGHAT and FQNNGV. CDR3: CASSLESGNTEAFF. CDR3 nucleotide sequence: TGTGCCAGCAGCTTAGAATCGGGGAACACTGAAGCTTTCTTT.

The chain uses TRBV18 and TRBJ1-5; D not certain. V was cut by 0 bases and J by 1 base, with 7 bases left in between. The CDR3 sequence is 15 residues long. The germline V gene encodes CDR1 KGHSH and CDR2 LQKENI. CDR3 sequence (DNA): TGTGCCAGCTCACCACCCGCGAGGAGCAATCAGCCCCAGCATTTT. Translated: CASSPPARSNQPQHF.

The V call is TRBV18, the J call TRBJ2-2; 9 bases map to TRBD2. CDR3 length equals 17 residues. With 6 bases clipped from V and 6 bases from J, the junction kept 14 bases outside the gene matches. Germline V CDR1 and CDR2: KGHSH, LQKENI. The CDR3 reads CASSPPNSGRVAGELFF. The DNA of the CDR3 is TGTGCCAGCTCCCCGCCCAATAGCGGGAGAGTTGCCGGGGAGCTGTTTTTT.

The J gene is TRBJ1-2, the V gene TRBV19, with D uncertain. Trimming removed 0 bases from V and 6 bases from J, with 17 bases in between. CDR3 size: 16 residues. Germline V gives CDR1 LNHDA, CDR2 SQIVND (reference sequence). The CDR3 spells CASSIDPRSYGDGYTF. In DNA form, the CDR3 reads TGTGCCAGTAGTATAGATCCCCGGAGTTACGGGGATGGCTACACCTTC.

The chain employs TRBV27 and TRBJ2-1; the match to TRBD2 covers 14 bases. V gave up 7 bases and J gave up 8 bases; unmatched junction bases: 10. The CDR3 spans 16 residues. Germline-derived CDR1 and CDR2 are MNHEY and SMNVEV (reference sequence). The CDR3 is CASTFPTSGGAHEQFF. As DNA, the CDR3 is TGTGCCAGCACTTTCCCGACTAGCGGGGGGGCGCATGAGCAGTTCTTC.

The chain couples TRBV19 to TRBJ2-1; D unresolved. Germline loops: CDR1 LNHDA, CDR2 SQIVND (reference sequence). The CDR3 contains 14 residues. Trimming took 3 bases from V and 3 from J, leaving 9 bases between them. CDR3 nucleotides: TGTGCCAGTAGTATTACAGCTCACTACAATGAGCAGTTCTTC. This translates into CASSITAHYNEQFF. The variable domain in full, completed from reference TRBV19 and TRBJ2-1, reads DGGITQSPKYLFRKEGQNVTLSCEQNLNHDAMYWYRQDPGQGLRLIYYSQIVNDFQKGDIAEGYSVSREKKESFPLTVTSAQKNPTAFYLCASSITAHYNEQFFGPGTRLTVL.

The rearrangement joins TRBV18 to TRBJ2-5; weak D call: TRBD1 (6 bases). Trimming cost V 4 bases and J 4 bases, with 13 bases left between them. This CDR3 spans 14 amino acids. Germline CDR1 reads KGHSH; CDR2 reads LQKENI. CDR3 loop: CASSHPDSRETQYF. CDR3 bases: TGTGCCAGCTCACATCCGGACAGTCGAGAGACCCAGTACTTC.

This chain uses TRBV27 with TRBJ2-2; D remains ambiguous. V gave up 3 bases and J gave up 1 base, with 6 bases separating them. The CDR3 is made up of 14 amino acids. Germline CDR1 reads MNHEY; CDR2 reads SMNVEV (reference sequence). DNA of the CDR3: TGTGCCAGCAGTTTTTGGCAGAACACCGGGGAGCTGTTTTTT. It specifies CASSFWQNTGELFF.

The chain uses TRBV18 and TRBJ1-1; D unclear. The CDR3 runs 18 residues. The V and J ends lost 1 base and 1 base respectively, with 19 bases between them. Germline V lookup: CDR1 KGHSH, CDR2 LQKENI. CDR3 coding DNA: TGTGCCAGCTCACCACAGAACGCCCCGGCCCGCGGGAACACTGAAGCTTTCTTT. Translated: CASSPQNAPARGNTEAFF.

This chain joins TRBV2 and TRBJ1-6, with D hard to call. In germline, CDR1 is SNHLY, CDR2 FYNNEI. The CDR3 covers 13 residues. V was shortened by 6 bases and J by 3 bases, with 6 bases between the two germline ends. The CDR3 nucleotides are TGTGCCAGCAGAACAGACTATAATTCACCCCTCCACTTT. This encodes CASRTDYNSPLHF. The whole variable domain, remainder taken from reference TRBV2 and TRBJ1-6, is EPEVTQTPSHQVTQMGQEVILRCVPISNHLYFYWYRQILGQKVEFLVSFYNNEISEKSEIFDDQFSVERPDGSNFTLKIRSTKLEDSAMYFCASRTDYNSPLHFGNGTRLTVT.

The chain carries TRBV10-3 and TRBJ2-7; a possible D gene is TRBD2 (5 bases). V dropped 4 bases and J dropped 5 bases, with 9 bases sitting between them. There are 12 residues in the CDR3. Looked up from germline, CDR1 is ENHRY and CDR2 is SYGVKD. CDR3 nucleotide sequence: TGTGCCATCAGTGCCGGGATCCACGAGCAGTACTTC. It translates to CAISAGIHEQYF.

The chain joins TRBV5-4 to TRBJ2-5; D unresolved. V gave up 1 base and J gave up 4 bases, with 17 bases separating them. The germline V gene has CDR1 SGHNT and CDR2 YYREEE (reference sequence). The CDR3 has 16 residues. The CDR3 here is CASSLYRIASLETQYF. The DNA of the CDR3 is TGTGCCAGCAGCTTGTATAGAATTGCTAGTTTAGAGACCCAGTACTTC.

This clone has at least ten counts. The chain has TRBV4-1 and TRBJ2-3; TRBD2 is a possible D gene (6 bases). Germline values: CDR1 MGHRA, CDR2 YSYEKL. Trimming cost V 0 bases and J 2 bases, with 21 bases left between them. The CDR3 loop spans 19 amino acids. DNA of the CDR3: TGCGCCAGCAGCCAAGATCTAGGCAGCGGCGGGATCCTCACAGATACGCAGTATTTT. It is translated as CASSQDLGSGGILTDTQYF.